The clone carrying this T cell receptor (beta chain) was counted many times. CDR3 length equals 11 residues. Deletions cut 10 bases from V and 13 bases from J, with 17 bases between. The authors built TCR beta libraries using iRepertoire HTBI primers and Arm-PCR of CDR3 regions. TCRdb called the multiplex PCR reads again in MiXCR, with one record for every CDR3 protein. The sample lists 550,000 to 600,000 distinct CDR3 sequences; about 16% were seen once. This sample stems from a study of regulatory T cells in long-lasting Graves disease. This sample's time point: newly diagnosed GD, antithyroid drugs for less than 3 months. TCR sequences were obtained from RNA taken from PBMCs. The same specimen was also included in a second study, on T cells in Graves' hyperthyroidism and ophthalmopathy.

Specimen: peripheral blood mononuclear cells (PBMCs), collected at new diagnosis, from a patient treated with antithyroid drugs. The chain has TRBV12-3 or TRBV12-4 and TRBJ2-1; TRBD2 is a possible D gene (7 bases). The TCR was taken from a man aged 18-30 years with Graves disease. As DNA, the CDR3 is TGTGCCATTGCAAGGGGGGGGGGCCAGTTCTTC. Amino acid sequence: CAIARGGGQFF.